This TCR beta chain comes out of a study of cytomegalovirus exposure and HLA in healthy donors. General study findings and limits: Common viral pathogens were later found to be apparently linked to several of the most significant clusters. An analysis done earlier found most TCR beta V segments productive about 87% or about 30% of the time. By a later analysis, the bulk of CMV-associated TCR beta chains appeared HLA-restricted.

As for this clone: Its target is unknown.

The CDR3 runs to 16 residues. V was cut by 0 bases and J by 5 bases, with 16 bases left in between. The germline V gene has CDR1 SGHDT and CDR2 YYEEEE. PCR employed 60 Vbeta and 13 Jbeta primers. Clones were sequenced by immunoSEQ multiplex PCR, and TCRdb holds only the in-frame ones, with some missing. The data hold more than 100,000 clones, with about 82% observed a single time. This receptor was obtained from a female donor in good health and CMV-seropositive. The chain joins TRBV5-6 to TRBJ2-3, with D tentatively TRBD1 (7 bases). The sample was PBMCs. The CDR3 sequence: CASSLAGGTDVDTQYF. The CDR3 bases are TGTGCCAGCAGCTTGGCCGGCGGGACAGATGTAGATACGCAGTATTTT.